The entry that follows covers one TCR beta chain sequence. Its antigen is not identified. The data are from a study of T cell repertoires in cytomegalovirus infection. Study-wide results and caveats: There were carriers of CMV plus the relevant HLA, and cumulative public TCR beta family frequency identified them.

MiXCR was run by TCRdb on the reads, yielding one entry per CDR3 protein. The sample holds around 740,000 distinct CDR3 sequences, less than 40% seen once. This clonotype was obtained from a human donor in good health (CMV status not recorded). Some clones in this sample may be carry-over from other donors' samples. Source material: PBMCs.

CDR3 nucleotides: TGTGCCAGCAGTTTATCGCCCTCGGCCTCACGTGGCTACACCTTC. Its translation is CASSLSPSASRGYTF. J is TRBJ1-2 and V is TRBV27; D unresolved. The CDR3 covers 15 residues. The V end was cut by 0 bases, the J end by 7 bases, with 15 bases between. Per germline, CDR1 MNHEY and CDR2 SMNVEV (reference sequence).